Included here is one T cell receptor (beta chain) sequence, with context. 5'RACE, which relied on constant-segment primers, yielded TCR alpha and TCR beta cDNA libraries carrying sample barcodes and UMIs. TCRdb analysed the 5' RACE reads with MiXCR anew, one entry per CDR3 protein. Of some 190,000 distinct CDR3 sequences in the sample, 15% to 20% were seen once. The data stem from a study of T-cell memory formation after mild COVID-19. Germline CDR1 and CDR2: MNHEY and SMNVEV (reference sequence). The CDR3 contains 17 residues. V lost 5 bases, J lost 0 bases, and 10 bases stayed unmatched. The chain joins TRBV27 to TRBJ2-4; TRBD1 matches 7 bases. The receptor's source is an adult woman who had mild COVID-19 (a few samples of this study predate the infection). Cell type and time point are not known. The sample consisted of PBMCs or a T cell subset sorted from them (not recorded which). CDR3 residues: CASSTRDSARAKNIQYF. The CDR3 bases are TGTGCCAGCAGTACCCGGGACAGCGCCCGAGCCAAAAACATTCAGTACTTC.